The source of this T cell receptor (beta chain) is a study of T cells after yellow fever vaccination. Study observations and caveats: The booster saw the reappearance of most primary-vaccination clones (approximately 97% CD4, 88% CD8). Bulk-population clonotypes that are abundant could appear as contaminants in FACS-sorted repertoires. By day 5 rather than day 15, the secondary response had peaked, though it was weaker.

The sample holds a few counts of this clonotype. The antigen is not known. CDR3 length: 14 amino acids. Germline-derived CDR1 and CDR2 are SGHTA and FQGNSA. With 5 bases removed from V and 3 bases from J, the gap between germline ends came to 12 bases. It was through 5'RACE template switching that TCR cDNA was made, with a universal primer site and UMIs added. TCRdb reanalysed the 5' RACE reads using MiXCR and keeps one entry per CDR3 protein. Of more than 95,000 distinct CDR3 sequences in the sample, over 12% were seen once. This chain joins TRBV7-2 and TRBJ2-3, with D possibly being TRBD1 (5 bases). This TCR came from a man aged 18 to 30 who received the YFV17D yellow fever vaccine. The sample here was CD8+ T cells sorted from PBMCs, taken 5 days after the yellow fever booster vaccination. CDR3 nucleotides: TGTGCCAGCAGCCGTTACGACAGAACAGATACGCAGTATTTT. Its translation is CASSRYDRTDTQYF.